One and the same sample provided the 10 T cell receptor beta chains below, sequenced in a study of beta chain features in type 1 diabetes. General study findings and limits: Across all four CD4+ subsets, people with type 1 diabetes showed modestly shorter TCRB CDR3s.

TCRB transcripts that were expressed got sequenced, as all of the isolated RNA had been reverse transcribed. Assay used: immunoSEQ multiplex PCR; TCRdb lists only in-frame clones, some missing. The data show roughly 330,000 clones, about 13% seen once. No cognate antigen is known for these TCRs. Sequencing input: naive CD4+ T cells from blood. The receptors come from a woman in her late teens or twenties with type 1 diabetes.

The chain uses TRBV6-1 and TRBJ2-5; no clear D. Trimming cost V 0 bases and J 7 bases, with 9 bases left between them. This CDR3 is 13 amino acids long. From germline, CDR1 is MNHNS and CDR2 SASEGT. CDR3 amino acids: CASSEATKATQYF. Here the CDR3 DNA reads TGTGCCAGCAGTGAAGCCACTAAAGCGACCCAGTACTTC.

At least ten counts were recorded for this clone. The CDR3 bases are TGTGCCTCGTACTCCCAAAGGGGCTATGGCTACACCTTC. Amino acids: CASYSQRGYGYTF. The rearrangement joins TRBV30 to TRBJ1-2; TRBD1 might be the D (5 bases). In germline, CDR1 is GTSNPN, CDR2 SVGIG (reference sequence). The V and J ends lost 7 bases and 4 bases respectively, with 16 bases between them. There are 13 residues in the CDR3.

The chain joins TRBV29-1 to TRBJ2-7; TRBD1 matches 10 bases. The V and J ends lost 5 bases and 3 bases, in that order; junction bases with no gene match: 10. CDR1 and CDR2 from the germline V gene are SQVTM and ANQGSEA. CDR3 length equals 15 residues. This chain's CDR3 is CSVPRDRGSYYEQYF. CDR3 coding DNA: TGCAGCGTTCCGCGGGACAGGGGATCTTACTACGAGCAGTACTTC.

This clone was found a few times. The rearrangement joins TRBV5-1 to TRBJ1-4; the D is unclear. Per germline, CDR1 SGHRS and CDR2 YFSETQ. The CDR3 extends over 14 amino acids. Trimming removed 0 bases from V and 8 bases from J, with 11 bases in between. The CDR3 sequence is CASSLDTGEEKLFF. The CDR3 nucleotides read TGCGCCAGCAGCTTGGACACGGGTGAAGAAAAACTGTTTTTT. Together with reference TRBV5-1 and TRBJ1-4, the CDR3 gives the full variable domain: KAGVTQTPRYLIKTRGQQVTLSCSPISGHRSVSWYQQTPGQGLQFLFEYFSETQRNKGNFPGRFSGRQFSNSRSEMNVSTLELGDSALYLCASSLDTGEEKLFFGSGTQLSVL.

The chain carries TRBV29-1 and TRBJ2-3, with 7 bases matching TRBD1. The V segment lost 3 bases and the J segment 4 bases; nucleotides outside the gene matches: 4. Germline V gene lookup returns CDR1 SQVTM and CDR2 ANQGSEA. The CDR3 covers 13 residues. DNA for the CDR3: TGCAGCGTTGAGACAGGGCAGGCAGATACGCAGTATTTT. Protein sequence: CSVETGQADTQYF.

This clone was observed a handful of times. The chain uses TRBV29-1 and TRBJ2-5; 11 bases agree with TRBD2. Trimming took 3 bases from V and 4 from J; bases not matched to a gene: 4. Germline-derived CDR1 and CDR2 are SQVTM and ANQGSEA. This CDR3 region has 14 residues. CDR3 nucleotides: TGCAGCGTTGAGGTAGCGGGAGGGGGAGAGACCCAGTACTTC. This gives the protein CSVEVAGGGETQYF.

This clone turned up a few times. The chain joins TRBV28 to TRBJ1-1; D may be TRBD1 (5 bases). The CDR3 length is 13 residues. Germline loops: CDR1 MDHEN, CDR2 SYDVKM. V lost 6 bases and J lost 7, with 15 bases in between. As DNA, the CDR3 is TGTGCCAGCAGACTTCCAGACAGACTTGAAGCTTTCTTT. Residues: CASRLPDRLEAFF.

This clone turned up a few times. The rearrangement uses TRBV7-2 and TRBJ1-2; D is undetermined. Between the trimmed V and J ends, which lost 5 bases and 6 bases, there was a span of 25 bases. The CDR3 sequence is 17 residues long. Germline-derived CDR1 and CDR2 are SGHTA and FQGNSA. The CDR3 reads CASSLLALTKSRNGYTF. CDR3 DNA sequence: TGTGCCAGCAGCCTCCTGGCCCTTACCAAGTCCCGAAATGGCTACACCTTC.

Only a few counts were recorded for this clone. The gene calls are TRBV7-9 and TRBJ2-3, with TRBD2 as a possible D gene (5 bases). The CDR3 sequence is 14 residues long. Trimming stripped 4 bases from V and 2 bases from J, with 10 bases between. Per the germline V gene, CDR1 is SEHNR and CDR2 is FQNEAQ (reference sequence). The DNA of the CDR3 is TGTGCCAGCAGCTCGGGGTCCACCACAGATACGCAGTATTTT. It translates to CASSSGSTTDTQYF.

This rearrangement joins TRBV7-9 to TRBJ2-5; the D is unclear. The CDR3 is 12 residues long. From germline, CDR1 is SEHNR and CDR2 FQNEAQ (reference sequence). Trimming cost V 3 bases and J 1 base, with 3 bases left between them. CDR3 bases: TGTGCCAGCAGCTTCAGCCAAGAGACCCAGTACTTC. It translates to CASSFSQETQYF.